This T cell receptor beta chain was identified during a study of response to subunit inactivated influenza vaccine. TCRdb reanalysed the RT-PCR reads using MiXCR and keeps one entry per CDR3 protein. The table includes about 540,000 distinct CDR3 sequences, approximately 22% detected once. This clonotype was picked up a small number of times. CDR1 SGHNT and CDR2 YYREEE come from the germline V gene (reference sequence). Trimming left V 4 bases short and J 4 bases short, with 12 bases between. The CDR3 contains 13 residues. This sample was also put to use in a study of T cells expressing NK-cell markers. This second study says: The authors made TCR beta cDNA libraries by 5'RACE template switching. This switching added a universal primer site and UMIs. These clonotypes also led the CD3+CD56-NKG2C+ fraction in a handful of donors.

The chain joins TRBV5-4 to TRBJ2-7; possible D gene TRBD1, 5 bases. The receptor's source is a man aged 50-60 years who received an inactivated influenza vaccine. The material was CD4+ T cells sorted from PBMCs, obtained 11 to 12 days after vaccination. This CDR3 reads CASSQDIPYEQYF. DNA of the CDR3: TGTGCCAGCAGCCAGGACATACCGTACGAGCAGTACTTC.